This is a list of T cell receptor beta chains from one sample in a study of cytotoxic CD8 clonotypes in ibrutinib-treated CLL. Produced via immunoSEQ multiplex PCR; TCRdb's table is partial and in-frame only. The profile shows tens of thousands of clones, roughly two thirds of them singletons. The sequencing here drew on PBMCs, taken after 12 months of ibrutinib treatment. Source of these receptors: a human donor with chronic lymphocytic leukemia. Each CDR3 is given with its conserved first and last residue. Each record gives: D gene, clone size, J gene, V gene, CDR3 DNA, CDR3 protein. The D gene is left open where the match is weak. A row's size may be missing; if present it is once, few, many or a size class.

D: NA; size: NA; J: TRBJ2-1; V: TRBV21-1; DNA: TGTGCCAGCAGCAAAGGCGTACTAGGCGGGGGAGCAGACAATGAGCAGTTCTTC; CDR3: CASSKGVLGGGADNEQFF
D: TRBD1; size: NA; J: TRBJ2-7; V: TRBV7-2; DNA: TGTGCCAGCAGGGGGGACAGGTGGTCCTACGAGCAGTACTTC; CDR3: CASRGDRWSYEQYF
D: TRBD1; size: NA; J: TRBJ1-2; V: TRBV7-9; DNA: TGTGCCAGCAGCTTAGTCCCGGGACAGGGAGACGGCTACACCTTC; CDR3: CASSLVPGQGDGYTF
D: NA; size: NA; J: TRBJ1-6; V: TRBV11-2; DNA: TGTGCCAGCAGCTTAGCCGGTTCACCCCTCCACTTT; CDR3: CASSLAGSPLHF
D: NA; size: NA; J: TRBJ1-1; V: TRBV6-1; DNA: TGTGCCAGCAGTGAGGAGGGGGTGAACACTGAAGCTTTCTTT; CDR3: CASSEEGVNTEAFF
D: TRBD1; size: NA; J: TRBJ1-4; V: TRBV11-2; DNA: TGTGCCAGCAAGCGAACAGGGGGCGACGAAAAACTGTTTTTT; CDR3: CASKRTGGDEKLFF
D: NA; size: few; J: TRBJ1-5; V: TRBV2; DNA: TGTGCCAGCAGTGAAAGTCAGGGGAATCAGCCCCAGCATTTT; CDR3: CASSESQGNQPQHF
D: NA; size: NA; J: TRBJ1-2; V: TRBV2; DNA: TGTGCCAGCTTGGCAGGGGTCCACTATGGCTACACCTTC; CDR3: CASLAGVHYGYTF
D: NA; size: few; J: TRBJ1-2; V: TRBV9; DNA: TGTGCCAGCAGCGTGGAAAGTAACTATGGCTACACCTTC; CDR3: CASSVESNYGYTF
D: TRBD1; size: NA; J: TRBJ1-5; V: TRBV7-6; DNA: TGTGCCAGCAGCCTTAGTTCAGGGGGCAGGAGCAATCAGCCCCAGCATTTT; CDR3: CASSLSSGGRSNQPQHF
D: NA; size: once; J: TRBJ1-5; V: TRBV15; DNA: TGTGCCACCAGCGGGCCACTACCTAGCTATAGCAATCAGCCCCAGCATTTT; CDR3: CATSGPLPSYSNQPQHF
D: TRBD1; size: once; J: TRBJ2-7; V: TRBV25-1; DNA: TGTGCCAGCAGCAAAACCGGGACAGCAATCTACGAGCAGTACTTC; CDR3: CASSKTGTAIYEQYF
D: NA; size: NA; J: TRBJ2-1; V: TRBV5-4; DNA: TGTGCCAGCAGCTTGTTCTCCAGCTCCTACAATGAGCAGTTCTTC; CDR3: CASSLFSSSYNEQFF
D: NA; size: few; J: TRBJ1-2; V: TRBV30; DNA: TGTGCCAGCAGGAGGGGTAGCTACACCTTC; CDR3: CASRRGSYTF
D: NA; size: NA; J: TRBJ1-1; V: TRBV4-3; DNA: TGCGCCAGCAGCCAAGATGGCGGGGCAGGGTTGAACACTGAAGCTTTCTTT; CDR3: CASSQDGGAGLNTEAFF
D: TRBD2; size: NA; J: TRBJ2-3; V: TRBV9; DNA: TGTGCCAGCAGCGTAGAAGCGGGGGGAAACACAGATACGCAGTATTTT; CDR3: CASSVEAGGNTDTQYF
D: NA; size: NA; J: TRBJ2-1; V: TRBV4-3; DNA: TGCGCCAGCAGCTTGCAGGTTGGCAGAGTATACAATGAGCAGTTCTTC; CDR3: CASSLQVGRVYNEQFF
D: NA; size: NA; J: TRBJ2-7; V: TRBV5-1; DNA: TGCGCCAGCAGCTTCTCGACAGGATTCTCCTACGAGCAGTACTTC; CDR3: CASSFSTGFSYEQYF
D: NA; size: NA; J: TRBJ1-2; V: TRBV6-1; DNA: TGTGCCAGCTGGTATCGACAGTCGACCTATGGCTACACCTTC; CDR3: CASWYRQSTYGYTF
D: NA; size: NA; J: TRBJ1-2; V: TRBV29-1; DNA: TGCAGCGTTGATCAGACGGCAGTCTATGGCTACACCTTC; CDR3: CSVDQTAVYGYTF
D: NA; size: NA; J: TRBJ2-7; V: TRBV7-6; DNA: TGTGCCAGCAGCTCCGGGGGCGACAGACCGAGCTCCTACGAGCAGTACTTC; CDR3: CASSSGGDRPSSYEQYF
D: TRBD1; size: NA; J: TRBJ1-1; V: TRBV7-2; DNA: TGTGCCAGCAGCTTGGGACAGGCGAACACTGAAGCTTTCTTT; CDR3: CASSLGQANTEAFF
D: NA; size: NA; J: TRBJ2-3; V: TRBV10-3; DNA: TGTGCCATCAGTGAGAGGACAGTTACAGATACGCAGTATTTT; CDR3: CAISERTVTDTQYF
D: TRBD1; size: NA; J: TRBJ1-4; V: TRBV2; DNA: TGTGCCAGCAGTGATTTGGGACAGGCTAATGAAAAACTGTTTTTT; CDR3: CASSDLGQANEKLFF
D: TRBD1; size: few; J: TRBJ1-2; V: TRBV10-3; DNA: TGTGCCATCAGGCCGGACAGGGAACGTTATGGCTACACCTTC; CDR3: CAIRPDRERYGYTF
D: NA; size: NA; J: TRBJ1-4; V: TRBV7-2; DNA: TGTGCCAGCAGCCCCGACAGTTTCGAAAAACTGTTTTTT; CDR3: CASSPDSFEKLFF
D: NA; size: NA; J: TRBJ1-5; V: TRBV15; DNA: TGTGCCACCAGCAAAGGACGGGGTGGAAATCAGCCCCAGCATTTT; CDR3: CATSKGRGGNQPQHF
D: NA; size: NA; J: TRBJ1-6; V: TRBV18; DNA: TGTGCCAGCTCACCAATGGGTTACCCGAGTTATAATTCACCCCTCCACTTT; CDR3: CASSPMGYPSYNSPLHF
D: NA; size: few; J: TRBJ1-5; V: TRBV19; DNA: TGTGCCAGTAGCCCCATGGACGGAAGTCAGCCCCAGCATTTT; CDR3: CASSPMDGSQPQHF
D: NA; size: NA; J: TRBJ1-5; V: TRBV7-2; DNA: TGTGCCAGCAGCTGGGGCGGGGACCCCCGCACGCAGCCCCAGCATTTT; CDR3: CASSWGGDPRTQPQHF
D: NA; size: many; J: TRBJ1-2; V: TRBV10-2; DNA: TGCGCCAGCAGTGACCCAGATGGCTACACCTTC; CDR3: CASSDPDGYTF
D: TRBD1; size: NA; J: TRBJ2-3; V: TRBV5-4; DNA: TGTGCCAGCAGACACGGTGGGACAGGGGGCACAGATACGCAGTATTTT; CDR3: CASRHGGTGGTDTQYF
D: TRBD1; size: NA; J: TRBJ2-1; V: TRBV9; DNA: TGTGCCAGCAGCGGCGGGACAGGGTGGACCTACAATGAGCAGTTCTTC; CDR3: CASSGGTGWTYNEQFF
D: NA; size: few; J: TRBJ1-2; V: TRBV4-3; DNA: TGCGCCAGCAGCCAAGATGTCGACTATGGCTACACCTTC; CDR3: CASSQDVDYGYTF
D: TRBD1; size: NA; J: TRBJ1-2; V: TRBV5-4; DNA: TGTGCCAGCAGCCTAGACCGGGAACAGGGGAACTATGGCTACACCTTC; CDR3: CASSLDREQGNYGYTF
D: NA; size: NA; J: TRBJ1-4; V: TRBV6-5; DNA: TGTGCCAGCAGTCCTTCGGGGGTTCGAAAACTGTTTTTT; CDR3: CASSPSGVRKLFF
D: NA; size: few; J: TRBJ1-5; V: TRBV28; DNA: TGTGCCAGCAGTTTGTTGGCGCAGCCCCAGCATTTT; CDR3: CASSLLAQPQHF
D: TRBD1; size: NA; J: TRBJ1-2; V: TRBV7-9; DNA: TGTGCCAGCAGCTCCCCGACAGGGCTGTATGGCTACACCTTC; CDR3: CASSSPTGLYGYTF
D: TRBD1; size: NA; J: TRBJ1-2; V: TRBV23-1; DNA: TGCGCCAGCAGTCAATATTCTCTTGGTGGGACAGACTATGGCTACACCTTC; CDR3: CASSQYSLGGTDYGYTF